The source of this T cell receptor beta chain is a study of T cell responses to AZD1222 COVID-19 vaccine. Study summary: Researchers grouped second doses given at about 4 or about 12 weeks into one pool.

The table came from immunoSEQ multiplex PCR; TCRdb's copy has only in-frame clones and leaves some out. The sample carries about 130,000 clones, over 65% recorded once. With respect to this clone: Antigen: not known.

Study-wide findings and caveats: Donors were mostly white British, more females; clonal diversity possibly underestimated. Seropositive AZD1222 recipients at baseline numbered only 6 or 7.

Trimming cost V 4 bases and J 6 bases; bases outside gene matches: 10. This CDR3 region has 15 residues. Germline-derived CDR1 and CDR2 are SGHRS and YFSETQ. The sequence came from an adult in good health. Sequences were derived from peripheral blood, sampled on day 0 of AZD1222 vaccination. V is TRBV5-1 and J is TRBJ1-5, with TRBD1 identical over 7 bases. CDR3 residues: CASSVDGQVGQPQHF. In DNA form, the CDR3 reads TGCGCCAGCAGCGTAGATGGACAGGTGGGTCAGCCCCAGCATTTT.